These 29 T cell receptor beta chains were all obtained from the same sample, sequenced in a study of T-cell memory formation after mild COVID-19. TCRdb independently ran MiXCR on the 5' RACE reads; one entry per CDR3 protein. The data hold about 100,000 distinct CDR3 sequences, with around 10% observed a single time. Sequenced input: PBMCs or a T cell subset sorted from them (not recorded which). The receptors come from a young man who had mild COVID-19 (a few samples of this study predate the infection). Cell type and time point are not known.

The V call is TRBV5-4, the J call TRBJ2-1; D is perhaps TRBD1 (5 bases). Per germline, CDR1 SGHNT and CDR2 YYREEE (reference sequence). Trimming took off 4 bases at V and 5 bases at J, with 10 bases between the two ends. CDR3 size: 13 residues. Here the CDR3 reads CASSPRTNNEQFF. As DNA, the CDR3 is TGTGCCAGCAGCCCCAGGACAAACAATGAGCAGTTCTTC.

The J gene is TRBJ2-7, the V gene TRBV12-3 or TRBV12-4; 9 bases are shared with TRBD1. The CDR3 consists of 14 residues. Losses at the gene ends were 7 bases for V and 2 bases for J; bases not matched to a gene: 6. The chain's CDR3 is CASTWGTGTYEQYF. CDR3 nucleotide sequence: TGTGCCAGCACTTGGGGGACAGGGACCTACGAGCAGTACTTC.

The sample holds many counts of this clonotype. This chain connects TRBV6-2 or TRBV6-3 to TRBJ2-5, with a tentative D call TRBD2 (5 bases). Germline V gives CDR1 MNHEY, CDR2 SVGEGT. The CDR3 runs 13 residues. Between the trimmed V and J ends, which lost 2 bases and 3 bases, there was a span of 7 bases. In DNA form, the CDR3 reads TGTGCCAGCAGTTACAGGACTGAAGAGACCCAGTACTTC. The encoded protein is CASSYRTEETQYF.

This clonotype has ten or more counts. The V and J genes are TRBV6-5 and TRBJ2-5; D is ambiguous. Between the trimmed V and J ends, which lost 2 bases and 5 bases, there was a span of 3 bases. The CDR3 sequence is 11 residues long. CDR1 MNHEY and CDR2 SVGAGI come from the germline V gene. The CDR3 region has the DNA TGTGCCAGCAGTTACCGGGAGACCCAGTACTTC. It is translated as CASSYRETQYF.

This clonotype was detected a few times. V gene TRBV7-9 combines with J gene TRBJ2-7; perhaps TRBD1 as D (5 bases). The CDR3 spans 13 residues. Per the germline V gene, CDR1 is SEHNR and CDR2 is FQNEAQ (reference sequence). The V and J ends lost 2 bases and 5 bases respectively, with 10 bases between them. The CDR3 region is CASSLFQGDEQYV. The CDR3 DNA reads TGTGCCAGCAGCTTATTCCAGGGTGACGAGCAGTACGTC.

The rearrangement links TRBV24-1 to TRBJ1-5; tentative D call: TRBD1 (5 bases). CDR3 length: 14 amino acids. The germline V and J ends were trimmed by 4 bases and 7 bases, with 13 bases remaining between them. In germline, CDR1 is KGHDR, CDR2 SFDVKD. As DNA, the CDR3 is TGTGCCACCAGTGACCGGGACCCAGAACAGCCCCAGCATTTT. Its protein is CATSDRDPEQPQHF.

This clonotype occurred many times. V gene TRBV7-8 combines with J gene TRBJ2-2; tentative D call: TRBD1 (5 bases). The CDR3 is made up of 15 amino acids. The V end lost 4 bases, the J end lost 0 bases, and 9 bases lay between the germline ends. CDR1 SGHVS and CDR2 FQNEAQ come from the germline V gene. The CDR3 DNA is TGTGCCAGCAGCTCCAGGGCGTCGAACACCGGGGAGCTGTTTTTT. This encodes CASSSRASNTGELFF.

The CDR3 protein is CASSEIRAGAEAFF. In DNA, the CDR3 is TGTGCCAGCAGTGAAATTAGGGCAGGGGCTGAAGCTTTCTTT. The rearrangement uses TRBV2 and TRBJ1-1, with D possibly being TRBD1 (6 bases). From germline, CDR1 is SNHLY and CDR2 FYNNEI. Trimming pared 2 bases from V and 6 bases from J, leaving 13 bases between. The CDR3 has 14 amino acids.

This chain's CDR3 is CAGGLAGFTDTQYF. In nucleotides, the CDR3 is TGTGCCGGTGGACTAGCGGGGTTTACAGATACGCAGTATTTT. The V and J genes are TRBV7-9 and TRBJ2-3, with 12 positions matching TRBD2. This CDR3 region has 14 residues. The germline V gene has CDR1 SEHNR and CDR2 FQNEAQ (reference sequence). V shed 11 bases and J 3 bases; nucleotides not matched to a gene: 6.

This rearrangement joins TRBV11-3 to TRBJ2-7; D call uncertain. V lost 1 base to trimming and J lost 1 base, with 5 bases between them. CDR3 size: 13 residues. Germline V gene data show CDR1 as SGHNT and CDR2 as YENEEA. In DNA form, the CDR3 reads TGTGCCAGCAGCTTAGCTGGTTCCTACGAGCAGTACTTC. Encoded protein: CASSLAGSYEQYF.

The rearrangement links TRBV3-1 to TRBJ1-2; TRBD1 aligns across 7 bases. The CDR3 runs to 15 residues. The V gene's germline CDR1 is LGHDT and CDR2 YNNKEL (reference sequence). V dropped 5 bases and J dropped 6; count of bases not matched to a gene: 12. In DNA form, the CDR3 reads TGTGCCAGCAGCGCCCGACAGGGTTTTAGAAATGGCTACACCTTC. It specifies CASSARQGFRNGYTF.

Only a few counts were recorded for this clonotype. The genes are TRBV11-2 and TRBJ2-1; D gene uncertain. With 0 bases removed from V and 7 bases from J, the gap between germline ends came to 7 bases. The CDR3 totals 13 residues. In germline, CDR1 is SGHAT, CDR2 FQNNGV. CDR3 DNA: TGTGCCAGCAGCTTAGATCCAGCAAATGAGCAGTTCTTC. Translation: CASSLDPANEQFF.

The V and J genes are TRBV5-1 and TRBJ2-1; 10 nucleotides match TRBD1. Germline V gives CDR1 SGHRS, CDR2 YFSETQ. Trimming took 4 bases from V and 7 from J; bases not matched to a gene: 5. CDR3 length: 14 amino acids. For the CDR3, the DNA is TGCGCCAGCAGCCGACAGGGGGCTGGTAATGAGCAGTTCTTC. It specifies CASSRQGAGNEQFF.

Only a few counts were recorded for this clonotype. The V call is TRBV20-1, the J call TRBJ2-2; no definite D call. Germline CDR1 DFQATT, CDR2 SNEGSKA (reference sequence). The CDR3 is 14 residues long. Trimming pared 0 bases from V and 1 base from J, leaving 6 bases between. CDR3 sequence reads: CSARDLMNTGELFF. CDR3 DNA: TGCAGTGCTAGAGATCTTATGAACACCGGGGAGCTGTTTTTT.

This clonotype was found a few times. J is TRBJ2-1 and V is TRBV10-3; 7 positions match TRBD1. V was clipped by 1 base and J by 6 bases; unmatched bases: 9. The CDR3 runs 16 residues. CDR1 and CDR2 from the germline V gene are ENHRY and SYGVKD. The CDR3 DNA reads as TGTGCCATCAGTGAGTTGGCCGGGACAGAATTCAATGAGCAGTTCTTC. Its protein product is CAISELAGTEFNEQFF.

This clonotype was observed a few times. The chain uses TRBV29-1 and TRBJ2-5; 11 positions match TRBD1. J gave up 2 bases and V 6 bases, and 2 bases lay outside the gene matches. There are 13 residues in the CDR3. Per germline, CDR1 SQVTM and CDR2 ANQGSEA. The CDR3 region is CSVRDRGQETQYF. The CDR3 region has the DNA TGCAGCGTCCGGGACAGGGGGCAAGAGACCCAGTACTTC.

This clonotype was seen more than once but under ten times. J is TRBJ1-6 and V is TRBV7-9, with D possibly matching TRBD1 (5 bases). V was pared by 5 bases and J by 9 bases, with 17 bases between. Germline V CDR1 and CDR2: SEHNR, FQNEAQ (reference sequence). The CDR3 extends over 15 amino acids. The CDR3 protein is CASSREGSKPSPLHF. CDR3 DNA sequence: TGTGCCAGCAGCCGAGAGGGGAGTAAGCCTTCACCCCTCCACTTT.

This clonotype occurred many times. The chain is built from TRBV15 and TRBJ2-3; 8 bases are shared with TRBD1. Germline lookup yields CDR1 LNHNV and CDR2 YYDKDF (reference sequence). The CDR3 sequence is 16 residues long. Trimming cost V 2 bases and J 8 bases; bases outside gene matches: 12. As DNA, the CDR3 is TGTGCCACCAGCAGAACCAGGGGGCAGGTCAGGGGTACGCAGTATTTT. Its translation is CATSRTRGQVRGTQYF.

CDR3 bases: TGTGCCAGCGCCCGGGGATTTGGCTACACCTTC. Translated: CASARGFGYTF. The chain couples TRBV12-3 or TRBV12-4 to TRBJ1-2; D uncertain. CDR3 size: 11 residues. V lost 8 bases and J 7 bases, leaving 11 bases between the germline ends.

The V and J genes are TRBV6-2 or TRBV6-3 and TRBJ1-5, with 8 bases that match TRBD1. Germline V gene data show CDR1 as MNHEY and CDR2 as SVGEGT. The V and J ends lost 5 bases and 5 bases, in that order; junction bases with no gene match: 11. The CDR3 is 16 amino acids. The CDR3 DNA follows: TGTGCCAGCAGTCCTACCTTTGACAGGGGTGATCAGCCCCAGCATTTT. As protein: CASSPTFDRGDQPQHF.

The chain combines TRBV5-1 with TRBJ2-1; D gene unclear. V was trimmed by 0 bases and J by 5 bases, leaving 6 bases between them. The CDR3 runs to 13 residues. Per the germline V gene, CDR1 is SGHRS and CDR2 is YFSETQ. This chain's CDR3 is CASSLDRHNEQFF. CDR3 DNA: TGCGCCAGCAGCTTGGATCGGCACAATGAGCAGTTCTTC. Supplemented by reference TRBV5-1 and TRBJ2-1, the full variable domain reads KAGVTQTPRYLIKTRGQQVTLSCSPISGHRSVSWYQQTPGQGLQFLFEYFSETQRNKGNFPGRFSGRQFSNSRSEMNVSTLELGDSALYLCASSLDRHNEQFFGPGTRLTVL.

This chain uses TRBV20-1 with TRBJ2-7; D may correspond to TRBD1 or TRBD2 (5 bases each). Germline lookup yields CDR1 DFQATT and CDR2 SNEGSKA (reference sequence). This CDR3 has 13 residues. V lost 6 bases and J 3 bases, leaving 15 bases between the germline ends. The CDR3 DNA sequence: TGCAGTGCCCAGCCGGGACCCAGCTACGAGCAGTACTTC. This encodes CSAQPGPSYEQYF.

This chain joins TRBV9 and TRBJ2-1, with D uncertain. Looked up from germline, CDR1 is SGDLS and CDR2 is YYNGEE. V was trimmed by 4 bases and J by 0 bases, leaving 14 bases between them. This CDR3 spans 16 amino acids. The CDR3 is CASSTRTVSSYNEQFF. As DNA, the CDR3 is TGTGCCAGCAGCACTCGAACGGTTAGCTCCTACAATGAGCAGTTCTTC.

The table lists this clonotype with a few counts. This chain uses TRBV4-1 with TRBJ2-1, with 9 nucleotides matching TRBD2. The ends lost 1 base at V and 8 bases at J; junction bases unmatched: 12. The length of the CDR3 is 17 residues. Germline V CDR1 and CDR2: MGHRA, YSYEKL. The CDR3 DNA sequence: TGCGCCAGCAGCCAAGCCCTTAGCGGGGGAGAGGGAGATGAGCAGTTCTTC. Its protein is CASSQALSGGEGDEQFF.

This clonotype came up a few times. This chain links TRBV6-2 or TRBV6-3 with TRBJ1-2, with TRBD1 matching over 7 bases. Germline-derived CDR1 and CDR2 are MNHEY and SVGEGT. The trim removed 5 bases at V and 4 bases at J, leaving 7 bases unmatched. The CDR3 has 14 amino acids. In DNA, the CDR3 is TGTGCCAGCAGTCATCAGACAGGGTTCTATGGCTACACCTTC. It translates to CASSHQTGFYGYTF.

This clonotype was observed a few times. This chain links TRBV7-3 with TRBJ2-3; tentatively, D is TRBD1 (5 bases). V lost 2 bases and J 5 bases, leaving 11 bases between the germline ends. The CDR3 length is 14 residues. Germline lookup yields CDR1 SGHTA and CDR2 FQGTGA. CDR3 amino acids: CASSLLGPGDTQYF. The CDR3 DNA is TGTGCCAGCAGCTTATTGGGGCCGGGAGATACGCAGTATTTT.

The chain uses TRBV7-9 and TRBJ2-7; 10 bases are shared with TRBD2. This CDR3 is built from 13 residues. Trimming took 5 bases from V and 5 from J; bases not matched to a gene: 3. Germline CDR1 SEHNR, CDR2 FQNEAQ (reference sequence). The CDR3 sequence: CASSPGLANEQYV. DNA of the CDR3: TGTGCCAGCAGCCCGGGACTAGCGAACGAGCAGTACGTC.

This clonotype was seen only a few times. This sequence joins TRBV24-1 and TRBJ2-3; a possible D gene is TRBD1 (7 bases). The germline gives CDR1 KGHDR, CDR2 SFDVKD. Trimming took 4 bases from V and 5 from J, leaving 15 bases between them. The CDR3 length is 15 residues. The CDR3 protein is CATSDWDSGRDTQYF. Written as DNA, the CDR3 is TGTGCCACCAGTGACTGGGACAGCGGGCGAGATACGCAGTATTTT.

This clonotype has just a few counts. J is TRBJ1-3 and V is TRBV5-6; D is undetermined. There are 16 residues in the CDR3. V was pared by 6 bases and J by 0 bases, with 16 bases between. Germline assignment: CDR1 SGHDT and CDR2 YYEEEE. In DNA form, the CDR3 reads TGTGCCAGCAACTCCGGCGTTGGGAGCTCTGGAAACACCATATATTTT. The encoded protein is CASNSGVGSSGNTIYF.